The T cell receptor (beta chain) described here comes from a study of a mutant IDH1 vaccine in newly diagnosed glioma (dated by TCRdb to about 2021). For the study in its entirety: Patients were given eight vaccinations, in weeks 1, 3, 5, 7, 11, 15, 19 and 23, which matched visits V03 through V10. Vaccination was initiated 4-6 weeks after radiotherapy alone, or concurrently with temozolomide cycles in the chemotherapy-containing groups. Of the roughly 33 treated patients, roughly 60% were male and approximately 38% were female, and a mean age of about 37 years was recorded. Before enrollment, patients had received standard therapy of radiotherapy alone, temozolomide alone, or radiochemotherapy with temozolomide; most received the combination. Peripheral blood samples were drawn at six visits, namely V03 (baseline), V05, V07, V10, V12 and V13. For exploratory analyses, fewer than 30 treated patients had longitudinal TCRB deep sequencing done wherever samples were available.

Trimming accounts for 3 bases at V and 4 bases at J, while the number of junction bases matched to no gene is 3. From its cysteine to its phenylalanine, the CDR3 spans 14 amino acids. Kept here is only the CDR3 DNA, which spans 42 bases and is read in frame from base 1. The germline V gene provides CDR1 KGHSH and CDR2 LQKENI. The library was obtained by the immunoSEQ multiplex PCR assay. Rearranged TCR beta chain sequences were amplified using the hsTCRB Kit according to the manufacturer's protocol. TCRB libraries were sequenced on an Illumina MiSeq. The paper's data handling went like this. Demultiplexing, trimming and gene mapping were performed with the kit vendor's proprietary platform. This immuneACCESS table, as held by TCRdb, lists in-frame sequences with V and J called but not all clones. Of the missing ones, under half trace to an unresolved V gene in checked studies; the others have no known cause. Clone size and the V and J calls come from that table; the DNA yielded D and trimming. The sample records 55,000 to 70,000 clones, over 75% of which are singletons. Of the sample, 1.5% to 2.5% falls within the top ten clones.

Results and caveats for the whole study, not just this receptor: Across multiple MHC alleles, vaccine-induced immune responses were seen in around 93% of patients. PBMC samples for TCRB deep sequencing were selected based on availability. No apparent relationship was observed between pseudoprogression and alterations in the top peripheral T cell clonotypes detected by TCRB sequencing. The authors stated that sample limitations prevented analyses of patient blood samples from being reproduced.

What the time point label conveys for this sample: week 11, during vaccination. Every vaccine dose consisted of 300 ug of a 20-mer mutant IDH1 peptide in Montanide, administered subcutaneously together with topical imiquimod. Donors had newly diagnosed WHO grade 3 or 4 IDH1-mutant astrocytomas with loss of nuclear ATRX. The samples were drawn from NOA16, a multicentre, single-arm, open-label phase I trial in Germany that tested a mutant IDH1 peptide vaccine in humans for the first time. Genomic DNA for TCRB sequencing was extracted from EDTA blood using the DNeasy Blood and Tissue Kit. As concerns this clone: Its target antigen remains unknown. No base quality values were provided; no much bigger clone lies one nucleotide off.

The TCR sequence derives from a man aged 35-49 years with glioma. The sequence joins TRBV18 to TRBJ1-2, with 9 junctional bases fitting TRBD1. Sequenced here: PBMCs, sampled from a glioma patient whose treatment included an IDH1 peptide vaccine. This receptor has the CDR3 CASSPSTGGYGYTF. The sequence in DNA is TGTGCCAGCTCACCCTCGACAGGGGGCTATGGCTACACCTTC. Full variable domain (CDR3 extended with the reference TRBV18 and TRBJ1-2 proteins): NAGVMQNPRHLVRRRGQEARLRCSPMKGHSHVYWYRQLPEEGLKFMVYLQKENIIDESGMPKERFSAEFPKEGPSILRIQQVVRGDSAAYFCASSPSTGGYGYTFGSGTRLTVV.